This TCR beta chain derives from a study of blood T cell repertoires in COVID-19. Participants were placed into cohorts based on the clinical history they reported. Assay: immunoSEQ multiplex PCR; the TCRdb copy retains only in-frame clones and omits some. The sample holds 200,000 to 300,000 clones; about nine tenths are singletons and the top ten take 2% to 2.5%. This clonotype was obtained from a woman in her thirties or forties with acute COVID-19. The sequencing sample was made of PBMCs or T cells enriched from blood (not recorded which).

The CDR3 DNA reads TGTGCCTGGAGTGTACCGCGTCAGGGGGGCAATCAGCCCCAGCATTTT. Translated, it gives CAWSVPRQGGNQPQHF. The chain links TRBV30 to TRBJ1-5; 7 nucleotides align to TRBD1. CDR1 is GTSNPN and CDR2 is SVGIG in the germline V gene (reference sequence). With 0 bases clipped from V and 2 bases from J, the junction kept 7 bases outside the gene matches. The length of the CDR3 is 16 residues.